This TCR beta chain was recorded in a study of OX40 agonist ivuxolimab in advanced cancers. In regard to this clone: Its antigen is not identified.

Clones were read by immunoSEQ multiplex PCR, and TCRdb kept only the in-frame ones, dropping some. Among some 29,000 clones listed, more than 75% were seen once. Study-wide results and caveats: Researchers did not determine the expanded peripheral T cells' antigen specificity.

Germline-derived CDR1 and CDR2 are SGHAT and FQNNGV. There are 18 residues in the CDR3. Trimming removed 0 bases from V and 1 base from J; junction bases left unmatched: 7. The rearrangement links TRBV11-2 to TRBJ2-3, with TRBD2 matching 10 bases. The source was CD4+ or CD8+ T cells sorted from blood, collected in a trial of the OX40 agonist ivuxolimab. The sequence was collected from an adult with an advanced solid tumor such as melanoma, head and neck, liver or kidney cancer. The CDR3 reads CASSLDSSGRGGTDTQYF. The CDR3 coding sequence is TGTGCCAGCAGCTTAGACTCTAGCGGGAGAGGGGGCACAGATACGCAGTATTTT.